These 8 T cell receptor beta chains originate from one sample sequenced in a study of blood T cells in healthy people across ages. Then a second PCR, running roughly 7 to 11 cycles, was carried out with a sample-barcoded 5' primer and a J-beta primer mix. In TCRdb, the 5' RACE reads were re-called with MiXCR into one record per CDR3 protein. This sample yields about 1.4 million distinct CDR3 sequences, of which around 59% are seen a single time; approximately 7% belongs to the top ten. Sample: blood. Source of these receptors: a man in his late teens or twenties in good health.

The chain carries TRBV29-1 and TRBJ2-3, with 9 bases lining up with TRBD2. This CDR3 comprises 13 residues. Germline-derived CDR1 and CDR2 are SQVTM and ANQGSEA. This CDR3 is CTAIAGAKDTQYF. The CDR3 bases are TGCACCGCGATAGCGGGAGCTAAAGATACGCAGTATTTT.

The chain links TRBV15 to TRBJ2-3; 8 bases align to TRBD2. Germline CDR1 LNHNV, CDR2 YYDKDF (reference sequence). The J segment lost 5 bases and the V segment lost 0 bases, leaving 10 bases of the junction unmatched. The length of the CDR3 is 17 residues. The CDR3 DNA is TGTGCCACCAGCAGAGAAAGAGTTGGACTAGCTATAGATACGCAGTATTTT. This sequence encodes CATSRERVGLAIDTQYF.

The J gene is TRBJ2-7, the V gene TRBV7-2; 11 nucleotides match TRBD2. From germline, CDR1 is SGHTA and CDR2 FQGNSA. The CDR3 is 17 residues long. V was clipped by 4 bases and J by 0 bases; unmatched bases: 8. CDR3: CASSYLAGGPPSYEQYF. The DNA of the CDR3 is TGTGCCAGCAGCTACCTAGCGGGGGGCCCACCCTCCTACGAGCAGTACTTC.

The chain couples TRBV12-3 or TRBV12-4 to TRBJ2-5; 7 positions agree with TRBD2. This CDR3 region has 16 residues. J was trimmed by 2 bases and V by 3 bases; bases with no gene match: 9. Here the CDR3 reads CASSFGRSGEQETQYF. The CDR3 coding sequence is TGTGCCAGCAGTTTCGGAAGGAGCGGGGAGCAAGAGACCCAGTACTTC.

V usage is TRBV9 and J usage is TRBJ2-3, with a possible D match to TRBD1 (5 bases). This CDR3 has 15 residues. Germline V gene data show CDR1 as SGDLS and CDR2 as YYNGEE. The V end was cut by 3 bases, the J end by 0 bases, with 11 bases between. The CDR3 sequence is CASSADTGSTDTQYF. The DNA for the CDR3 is TGTGCCAGCAGCGCGGACACAGGTAGCACAGATACGCAGTATTTT. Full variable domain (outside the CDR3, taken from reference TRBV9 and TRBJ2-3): DSGVTQTPKHLITATGQRVTLRCSPRSGDLSVYWYQQSLDQGLQFLIQYYNGEERAKGNILERFSAQQFPDLHSELNLSSLELGDSALYFCASSADTGSTDTQYFGPGTRLTVL.

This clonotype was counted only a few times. In DNA form, the CDR3 reads TGTGCCAGCTCACGTTTACAGGGTAATCAGCCCCAGCATTTT. Translated, it gives CASSRLQGNQPQHF. The chain uses TRBV18 and TRBJ1-5; possibly TRBD1 for D (6 bases). Trimming took off 4 bases at V and 4 bases at J, with 11 bases between the two ends. Germline CDR1 and CDR2: KGHSH and LQKENI. The CDR3 is 14 residues long.

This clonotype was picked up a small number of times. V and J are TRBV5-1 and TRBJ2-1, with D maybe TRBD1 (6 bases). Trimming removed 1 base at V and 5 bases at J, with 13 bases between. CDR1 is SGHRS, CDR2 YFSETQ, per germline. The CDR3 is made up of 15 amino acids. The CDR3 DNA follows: TGCGCCAGCAGCTTGTTACAGGGCGCCGACAATGAGCAGTTCTTC. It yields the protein CASSLLQGADNEQFF.

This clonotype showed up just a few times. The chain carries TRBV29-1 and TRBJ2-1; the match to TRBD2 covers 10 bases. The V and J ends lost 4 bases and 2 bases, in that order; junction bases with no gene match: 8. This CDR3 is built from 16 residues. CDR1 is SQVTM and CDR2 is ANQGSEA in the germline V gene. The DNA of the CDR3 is TGCAGCGTTGTACCACCAGCGGGAGGGCCCTACAATGAGCAGTTCTTC. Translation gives CSVVPPAGGPYNEQFF.